These 9 T cell receptor beta chains share one sample of origin, sequenced in a study of T cell repertoires in cytomegalovirus infection. Antigen specificity for these receptors is unknown. One entry per CDR3 protein, called by TCRdb with MiXCR from the reads. Here the sample spans about 310,000 distinct CDR3 sequences, roughly 25% being singletons. The specimen comprised cultured PBMCs, sampled from culture after CMV antigen stimulation. These receptors all stem from a human donor in good health (CMV status not recorded). Some clones in this sample may be carry-over from other donors' samples.

The chain couples TRBV5-1 to TRBJ2-1, with D possibly being TRBD1 or TRBD2 (5 bases each). The CDR3 totals 17 residues. The germline V gene encodes CDR1 SGHRS and CDR2 YFSETQ. V lost 0 bases and J lost 3, with 16 bases in between. The CDR3 nucleotides are TGCGCCAGCAGCTTGGAAGGGCTAGCTAGGGGCTACAATGAGCAGTTCTTC. This encodes CASSLEGLARGYNEQFF.

This clonotype has more than one count but fewer than ten. The chain carries TRBV6-2 or TRBV6-3 and TRBJ2-1; no clear D gene. Germline CDR1 MNHEY, CDR2 SVGEGT. This CDR3 comprises 11 residues. V was shortened by 6 bases and J by 9 bases, with 9 bases between the two germline ends. CDR3 in amino acids: CASSPVGEQFF. CDR3 coding DNA: TGTGCCAGCAGCCCGGTAGGTGAGCAGTTCTTC.

This clonotype has a handful of counts. The chain joins TRBV6-1 to TRBJ1-6; 10 bases fit TRBD1. CDR1 is MNHNS and CDR2 is SASEGT in the germline V gene. The V gene end was trimmed by 5 bases and the J gene end by 7 bases; junction bases not matched to a gene: 5. The CDR3 is 15 amino acids. CDR3 loop: CASSPGQGSNSPLHF. The CDR3 coding sequence is TGTGCCAGCAGTCCGGGACAGGGGTCGAATTCACCCCTCCACTTT.

About this clonotype: Germline and junction disagree at one end, which may indicate a read error. J is TRBJ2-5 and V is TRBV3-1; the D call may be TRBD1 or TRBD2 (5 bases each). The V gene's germline CDR1 is LGHDT and CDR2 YNNKEL (reference sequence). CDR3 length: 15 amino acids. The CDR3 DNA reads as TGTACCAGCAGCCAAGGGGTGGGAGTAGTTGAGACCCAGTACTTC. It is translated as CTSSQGVGVVETQYF.

The gene calls are TRBV18 and TRBJ1-2; 9 positions match TRBD1. The CDR3 extends over 14 amino acids. The germline V gene has CDR1 KGHSH and CDR2 LQKENI. V shed 3 bases, J shed 6 bases, and the junction held 5 bases outside the gene matches. The chain's CDR3 is CASSPRGQGHGYTF. DNA of the CDR3: TGTGCCAGCTCACCCCGGGGACAGGGTCATGGCTACACCTTC.

The chain employs TRBV7-3 and TRBJ2-1; D is perhaps TRBD1 (6 bases). Per germline, CDR1 SGHTA and CDR2 FQGTGA. Trimming cost V 5 bases and J 8 bases, with 13 bases left between them. This CDR3 spans 13 amino acids. The CDR3 loop reads CASSTGDNDEQFF. DNA for the CDR3: TGTGCCAGCAGCACCGGGGACAACGATGAGCAGTTCTTC. Supplemented by reference TRBV7-3 and TRBJ2-1, the full variable domain reads GAGVSQTPSNKVTEKGKYVELRCDPISGHTALYWYRQSLGQGPEFLIYFQGTGAADDSGLPNDRFFAVRPEGSVSTLKIQRTERGDSAVYLCASSTGDNDEQFFGPGTRLTVL.

This clonotype was picked up a small number of times. This chain uses TRBV2 with TRBJ2-5; TRBD2 agrees at 13 bases. The trim removed 4 bases at V and 2 bases at J, leaving 7 bases unmatched. The CDR3 has 17 amino acids. Germline-derived CDR1 and CDR2 are SNHLY and FYNNEI. The DNA for the CDR3 is TGTGCCAGCAGTGGTACTAGCGGGAGGGTACCACAAGAGACCCAGTACTTC. It translates to CASSGTSGRVPQETQYF.

This clonotype has a handful of counts. This chain joins TRBV4-3 and TRBJ2-1; D might be TRBD2 (5 bases). CDR3 length: 15 residues. The germline gives CDR1 LGHNA, CDR2 YSLEER. Trimming stripped 2 bases from V and 4 bases from J, with 12 bases between. In DNA, the CDR3 is TGCGCCAGCAGCCAACAACTAGTCGGTTACAATGAGCAGTTCTTC. It is translated as CASSQQLVGYNEQFF.

This clonotype came up many times. This chain uses TRBV7-2 with TRBJ1-5; D is unclear. The CDR3 totals 16 residues. Trimming pared 1 base from V and 5 bases from J, leaving 15 bases between. Looked up from germline, CDR1 is SGHTA and CDR2 is FQGNSA. Here the CDR3 DNA reads TGTGCCAGCAGCTTAGAACATGGACGGGTTGATCAGCCCCAGCATTTT. It yields the protein CASSLEHGRVDQPQHF.